This T cell receptor beta chain was captured in a study of blood T cell repertoires in COVID-19. Study details: In each case, the material was cDNA or gDNA derived from T cells, B-cell-depleted T cells, or PBMCs.

The CDR3 has 13 amino acids. Trimming left V 6 bases short and J 6 bases short, with 11 bases between. The germline V gene encodes CDR1 MNHEY and CDR2 SVGAGI. The authors' processing: Amplification of reference gene primers provided the estimated nucleated cell counts. Here immunoSEQ multiplex PCR was the method, and the copy in TCRdb shows in-frame clones only, minus some. V and J calls plus clone size are reproduced from that table; the DNA served to infer D and trimming. The table records fewer than 450,000 clones, 90% of them present only once. V gene TRBV6-5 combines with J gene TRBJ1-4; possibly TRBD1 for D (6 bases). The sample comprised PBMCs or T cells enriched from blood (not recorded which). The sequence derives from a man between 18 and 29 years old who had recovered from COVID-19. CDR3 nucleotide sequence: TGTGCCAGCAGCCGAGGGGGGGATGAAAAACTGTTTTTT. This codes for CASSRGGDEKLFF.